Each of the 26 T cell receptor beta chains below was sequenced from the same sample in a study of pediatric ulcerative colitis. Generated by immunoSEQ multiplex PCR, the TCRdb table keeps only in-frame clones and is missing some. Altogether about 64,000 clones are present, about 86% being singletons, with the ten largest covering about 3.5%. Sequenced input: blood. The receptors derive from a boy younger than 18 with severe ulcerative colitis.

The rearrangement joins TRBV18 to TRBJ2-5, with TRBD2 identical over 8 bases. CDR3 size: 16 residues. Germline values: CDR1 KGHSH, CDR2 LQKENI. After removal of 6 bases from V and 2 bases from J, the junction contained 11 bases not matched to a gene. CDR3 sequence (DNA): TGTGCCAGCTCGCCCGCGGCTAGCGGGCCACAAGAGACCCAGTACTTC. It is translated as CASSPAASGPQETQYF.

The rearrangement uses TRBV15 and TRBJ1-1, with a possible D match to TRBD1 (5 bases). CDR1 is LNHNV, CDR2 YYDKDF, per germline (reference sequence). V lost 8 bases, J lost 6 bases, and 16 bases lay in between. This CDR3 is built from 13 residues. CDR3 nucleotides: TGTGCCACCCGCGAGCAGGGTGTGCCTGAAGCTTTCTTT. Its protein is CATREQGVPEAFF.

This clone was seen a single time. The V and J genes are TRBV2 and TRBJ2-2; possible D gene TRBD2, 5 bases. Germline-derived CDR1 and CDR2 are SNHLY and FYNNEI. This CDR3 region has 14 residues. Trimming pared 0 bases from V and 7 bases from J, leaving 9 bases between. CDR3 amino acids: CASSEARADGELFF. The CDR3 DNA follows: TGTGCCAGCAGTGAAGCGAGGGCAGACGGGGAGCTGTTTTTT.

The table lists this clone with a count of one. The chain carries TRBV19 and TRBJ1-5, with D perhaps matching TRBD1 (5 bases). The germline V gene encodes CDR1 LNHDA and CDR2 SQIVND (reference sequence). Trimming pared 4 bases from V and 4 bases from J, leaving 14 bases between. This CDR3 has 15 residues. The CDR3 DNA is TGTGCCAGTAGTACCAGACGACAGAAAAATCAGCCCCAGCATTTT. It translates to CASSTRRQKNQPQHF.

This clone turned up a few times. Written as DNA, the CDR3 is TGTGCCTGGAGTTCCAACTATGGCTACACCTTC. Translating it yields CAWSSNYGYTF. This chain uses TRBV30 with TRBJ1-2; D gene uncertain. With 2 bases removed from V and 2 bases from J, the gap between germline ends came to 3 bases. The CDR3 consists of 11 residues. Germline CDR1 GTSNPN, CDR2 SVGIG (reference sequence). Based on the CDR3 plus reference TRBV30 and TRBJ1-2, the full variable domain is SQTIHQWPATLVQPVGSPLSLECTVEGTSNPNLYWYRQAAGRGLQLLFYSVGIGQISSEVPQNLSASRPQDRQFILSSKKLLLSDSGFYLCAWSSNYGYTFGSGTRLTVV.

The rearrangement links TRBV28 to TRBJ2-7, with TRBD1 identical over 7 bases. The CDR3 contains 16 residues. Germline lookup yields CDR1 MDHEN and CDR2 SYDVKM. Germline trimming cut 5 bases from V and 1 base from J; bases unmatched to any gene: 11. This chain's CDR3 is CASSVSGTAISYEQYF. CDR3 DNA: TGTGCCAGCAGTGTATCCGGGACAGCAATATCCTACGAGCAGTACTTC.

V usage is TRBV6-4 and J usage is TRBJ2-3, with no clear D. Looked up from germline, CDR1 is MRHNA and CDR2 is SNTAGT. The CDR3 loop spans 13 amino acids. Between the trimmed V and J ends, which lost 3 bases and 7 bases, there was a span of 11 bases. The CDR3 loop is CASSERLEYTQYF. The CDR3 DNA sequence: TGTGCCAGCAGTGAGAGGCTAGAATATACGCAGTATTTT.

This chain connects TRBV2 to TRBJ2-7, with D tentatively TRBD1 (5 bases). V gave up 4 bases and J gave up 6 bases, with 16 bases separating them. Germline V gene lookup returns CDR1 SNHLY and CDR2 FYNNEI. The CDR3 is made up of 14 amino acids. CDR3 in DNA: TGTGCCAGCAGTGGGACACATCTATCTGTCGAGCAGTACTTC. It yields the protein CASSGTHLSVEQYF.

The V call is TRBV18, the J call TRBJ2-7; D perhaps matches TRBD1 (6 bases). V lost 3 bases to trimming and J lost 5 bases, with 11 bases between them. The CDR3 sequence is 13 residues long. Per the germline V gene, CDR1 is KGHSH and CDR2 is LQKENI. The CDR3 region has the DNA TGTGCCAGCTCACCCCTGGACAGCCACGAGCAGTACTTC. Translating gives CASSPLDSHEQYF.

V and J are TRBV9 and TRBJ2-7; no clear D gene. CDR3 length: 11 amino acids. Germline values: CDR1 SGDLS, CDR2 YYNGEE. Deletions cut 2 bases from V and 12 bases from J, with 12 bases between. The CDR3 coding sequence is TGTGCCAGCAGCGTTAGTGCCCTGAGGTACTTC. Translation gives CASSVSALRYF.

Note on this clone: The junction does not match germline at one end; this may be a read error. V usage is TRBV10-1 and J usage is TRBJ2-7; tentative D call: TRBD1 (6 bases). This CDR3 has 11 amino acids. The germline CDR1 and CDR2 sequences are WNHNN and SYGVQD (reference sequence). The CDR3 here is CASVRGARHFF. The CDR3 bases are TGCGCCAGCGTCAGGGGTGCCCGGCATTTCTTC.

The chain carries TRBV18 and TRBJ2-7; a weak D match, TRBD2 (7 bases). V lost 2 bases to trimming and J lost 2 bases, with 13 bases between them. The CDR3 length is 15 residues. Germline V gives CDR1 KGHSH, CDR2 LQKENI. DNA for the CDR3: TGTGCCAGCTCACCAGAGGGGGGGGCCCCCTACGAGCAGTACTTC. Translation: CASSPEGGAPYEQYF.

The chain employs TRBV10-2 and TRBJ2-3; 10 bases are a match to TRBD2. The CDR3 totals 17 residues. V trimming: 5 bases; J trimming: 2 bases; junction bases outside the gene matches: 10. Germline V gene data show CDR1 as WSHSY and CDR2 as SAAADI. The CDR3 DNA reads TGCGCCAGCAGTTATAAGGGGGGGACTAGCGACACAGATACGCAGTATTTT. It codes for CASSYKGGTSDTDTQYF.

The chain couples TRBV2 to TRBJ2-1; 10 bases agree with TRBD2. CDR3 length: 14 amino acids. J was trimmed by 7 bases and V by 4 bases; bases with no gene match: 4. CDR1 is SNHLY and CDR2 is FYNNEI in the germline V gene. In nucleotides, the CDR3 is TGTGCCAGCAGTGCTAGCGGGGGTCCAAATGAGCAGTTCTTC. Protein: CASSASGGPNEQFF.

As concerns this clone: The sample carries other DNA sequences with the same CDR3. This rearrangement joins TRBV11-2 to TRBJ1-1, with D tentatively TRBD1 (6 bases). The CDR3 extends over 15 amino acids. With 3 bases removed from V and 1 base from J, the gap between germline ends came to 12 bases. Per germline, CDR1 SGHAT and CDR2 FQNNGV. CDR3 nucleotides: TGTGCCAGCAGCTTCGGGGGCGGTAAGAACACTGAAGCTTTCTTT. Protein sequence: CASSFGGGKNTEAFF.

The gene calls are TRBV6-5 and TRBJ2-5; 7 nucleotides agree with TRBD1. CDR1 and CDR2 from the germline V gene are MNHEY and SVGAGI. J was trimmed by 4 bases and V by 6 bases; bases with no gene match: 8. The CDR3 covers 14 residues. CDR3 sequence (DNA): TGTGCCAGCAGCCTGACAGGGTCGACAGAGACCCAGTACTTC. It translates to CASSLTGSTETQYF.

This chain joins TRBV30 and TRBJ2-3; unclear D gene. This CDR3 comprises 14 residues. CDR1 GTSNPN and CDR2 SVGIG come from the germline V gene (reference sequence). Between the trimmed V and J ends, which lost 0 bases and 1 base, there was a span of 8 bases. In nucleotides, the CDR3 is TGTGCCTGGAGTGTAGACGCCGGCACAGATACGCAGTATTTT. This translates into CAWSVDAGTDTQYF.

The chain has TRBV11-2 and TRBJ1-3, with D possibly matching TRBD1 (6 bases). This CDR3 is 15 amino acids long. Deletions cut 5 bases from V and 2 bases from J, with 13 bases between. The germline gives CDR1 SGHAT, CDR2 FQNNGV. This CDR3 is CASSTDTGTGNTIYF. DNA of the CDR3: TGTGCCAGCAGCACCGACACAGGGACTGGAAACACCATATATTTT.

The chain carries TRBV7-9 and TRBJ2-5, with 8 bases that match TRBD2. Per germline, CDR1 SEHNR and CDR2 FQNEAQ (reference sequence). After removal of 2 bases from V and 3 bases from J, the junction contained 14 bases not matched to a gene. CDR3 length equals 18 residues. Here the CDR3 reads CASSLPPERREAEETQYF. CDR3 coding DNA: TGTGCCAGCAGCTTACCGCCGGAGAGGCGGGAGGCCGAAGAGACCCAGTACTTC. The full variable domain, rest sourced from reference TRBV7-9 and TRBJ2-5, is DTGVSQNPRHKITKRGQNVTFRCDPISEHNRLYWYRQTLGQGPEFLTYFQNEAQLEKSRLLSDRFSAERPKGSFSTLEIQRTEQGDSAMYLCASSLPPERREAEETQYFGPGTRLLVL.

The chain employs TRBV2 and TRBJ2-3, with 13 bases matching TRBD2. J gave up 2 bases and V 7 bases, and 3 bases lay outside the gene matches. Germline lookup yields CDR1 SNHLY and CDR2 FYNNEI. The CDR3 spans 15 residues. Written as DNA, the CDR3 is TGTGCCAGCACCACTAGCGGGAGGGTCACAGATACGCAGTATTTT. It is translated as CASTTSGRVTDTQYF.

The chain's CDR3 is CASSYRDDTQYF. For the CDR3, the DNA is TGTGCCAGCAGCTACAGGGATGATACGCAGTATTTT. This sequence joins TRBV7-6 and TRBJ2-3; TRBD1 might be the D (6 bases). V was cut by 4 bases and J by 6 bases, with 8 bases left in between. Germline V CDR1 and CDR2: SGHVS, FNYEAQ. CDR3 size: 12 residues.

CDR3 loop: CASSEWGGGSTDTQYF. Here the CDR3 DNA reads TGTGCCAGCAGTGAATGGGGGGGCGGGAGCACAGATACGCAGTATTTT. The J gene is TRBJ2-3, the V gene TRBV6-1, with D possibly being TRBD2 (7 bases). CDR3 length: 16 amino acids. Looked up from germline, CDR1 is MNHNS and CDR2 is SASEGT. Trimming took 2 bases from V and 0 from J, leaving 12 bases between them.

The chain recombines TRBV19 with TRBJ2-7; tentatively, D is TRBD2 (5 bases). The germline CDR1 and CDR2 sequences are LNHDA and SQIVND (reference sequence). V lost 5 bases to trimming and J lost 3 bases, with 14 bases between them. The CDR3 spans 14 residues. The CDR3 spells CASSGGGPFYEQYF. Written as DNA, the CDR3 is TGTGCCAGTAGTGGCGGCGGGCCTTTCTACGAGCAGTACTTC. The complete variable domain, with remaining parts taken from reference TRBV19 and TRBJ2-7, reads DGGITQSPKYLFRKEGQNVTLSCEQNLNHDAMYWYRQDPGQGLRLIYYSQIVNDFQKGDIAEGYSVSREKKESFPLTVTSAQKNPTAFYLCASSGGGPFYEQYFGPGTRLTVT.

This sequence joins TRBV11-2 and TRBJ1-1; 7 bases map to TRBD1. Germline V gene lookup returns CDR1 SGHAT and CDR2 FQNNGV. This CDR3 has 14 residues. After removal of 2 bases from V and 4 bases from J, the junction contained 4 bases not matched to a gene. The CDR3 DNA follows: TGTGCCAGCAGCTTAACCCCAGGGGGCACTGAAGCTTTCTTT. Residues: CASSLTPGGTEAFF.

This clone was observed a few times. This chain links TRBV6-6 with TRBJ2-3; D is uncertain. CDR3 size: 13 residues. The germline gives CDR1 MNHNY, CDR2 SVGAGI (reference sequence). V was trimmed by 0 bases and J by 3 bases, leaving 4 bases between them. The CDR3 nucleotides are TGTGCCAGCAGTTACTCGGAGACAGATACGCAGTATTTT. Translating it yields CASSYSETDTQYF.

This rearrangement joins TRBV2 to TRBJ2-5, with TRBD2 matching 10 bases. The germline V gene encodes CDR1 SNHLY and CDR2 FYNNEI. This CDR3 is 17 amino acids long. V lost 7 bases to trimming and J lost 4 bases; unmatched junction nucleotides: 15. CDR3 residues: CASTPRGASGSTETQYF. CDR3 coding DNA: TGTGCCAGCACCCCGAGGGGGGCTAGCGGGAGTACAGAGACCCAGTACTTC.